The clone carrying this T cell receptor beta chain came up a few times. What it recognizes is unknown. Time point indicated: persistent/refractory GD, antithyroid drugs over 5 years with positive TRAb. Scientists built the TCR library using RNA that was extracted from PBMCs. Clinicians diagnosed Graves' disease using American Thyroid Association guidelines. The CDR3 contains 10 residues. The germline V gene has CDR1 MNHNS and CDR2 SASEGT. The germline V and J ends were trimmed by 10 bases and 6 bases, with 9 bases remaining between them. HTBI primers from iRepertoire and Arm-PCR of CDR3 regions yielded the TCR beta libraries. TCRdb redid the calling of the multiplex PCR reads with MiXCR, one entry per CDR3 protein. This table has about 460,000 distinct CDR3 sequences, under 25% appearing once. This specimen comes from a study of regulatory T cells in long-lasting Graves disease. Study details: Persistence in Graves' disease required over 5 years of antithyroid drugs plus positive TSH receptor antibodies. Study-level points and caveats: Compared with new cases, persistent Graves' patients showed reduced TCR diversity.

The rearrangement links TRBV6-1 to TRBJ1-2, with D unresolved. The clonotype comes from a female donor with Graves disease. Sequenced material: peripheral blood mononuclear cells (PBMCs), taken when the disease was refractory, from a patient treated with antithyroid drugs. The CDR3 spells CATRSDGYTF. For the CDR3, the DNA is TGTGCCACTAGATCGGATGGCTACACCTTC.